The next 6 T cell receptor beta chains were all read from a single sample in a study of T cells in Graves' hyperthyroidism and ophthalmopathy. Researchers amplified the TCR beta CDR3 regions from RNA transcripts. A first-round RT-PCR of the TCR CDR3 used the HTBI primer set. One entry per CDR3 protein results from TCRdb running MiXCR on the multiplex PCR reads. The top ten hold around 27% of the sample, which has over 350,000 distinct CDR3 sequences, about 14% seen once. Sequencing was carried out using blood. Every receptor here comes from a man aged 45-60 years with Graves' ophthalmopathy.

V and J are TRBV9 and TRBJ2-1, with 8 bases identical to TRBD2. V trimming: 4 bases; J trimming: 5 bases; junction bases outside the gene matches: 11. Germline CDR1 is SGDLS and CDR2 is YYNGEE. The CDR3 consists of 16 residues. The CDR3 coding sequence is TGTGCCAGCAGCCGTACCCTAGACGGGAGGGACAATGAGCAGTTCTTC. This gives the protein CASSRTLDGRDNEQFF.

This clonotype has a count of ten or more. The CDR3 nucleotides are TGTGCCAGCAGCTCCCAGCCGTTGTTCGGTGAAGCTTTCTTT. Translation gives CASSSQPLFGEAFF. The chain employs TRBV7-3 and TRBJ1-1; D not certain. The germline V gene has CDR1 SGHTA and CDR2 FQGTGA. Trimming removed 4 bases from V and 7 bases from J, with 16 bases in between. This CDR3 has 14 residues. Combining the CDR3 with reference TRBV7-3 and TRBJ1-1 gives the whole variable domain GAGVSQTPSNKVTEKGKYVELRCDPISGHTALYWYRQSLGQGPEFLIYFQGTGAADDSGLPNDRFFAVRPEGSVSTLKIQRTERGDSAVYLCASSSQPLFGEAFFGQGTRLTVV.

In this sample, this clonotype turned up a few times. The chain joins TRBV7-8 to TRBJ2-4; TRBD2 might be the D (7 bases). The germline V and J ends were trimmed by 1 base and 7 bases, with 14 bases remaining between them. This CDR3 has 15 amino acids. The germline gives CDR1 SGHVS, CDR2 FQNEAQ. The CDR3 DNA reads TGTGCCAGCAGCTTAGAAGGGGGGGTGAATAACATTCAGTACTTC. It yields the protein CASSLEGGVNNIQYF.

This clonotype was observed a few times. The gene calls are TRBV18 and TRBJ2-3, with TRBD1 matching 9 bases. The germline V gene encodes CDR1 KGHSH and CDR2 LQKENI. This CDR3 has 17 amino acids. V shed 2 bases, J shed 2 bases, and the junction held 8 bases outside the gene matches. The CDR3 nucleotides read TGTGCCAGCTCACCAGGGACAGGGTTACCGTACACAGATACGCAGTATTTT. The encoded protein is CASSPGTGLPYTDTQYF.

The gene calls are TRBV7-9 and TRBJ2-7; perhaps D is TRBD1 or TRBD2 (7 bases each). Germline CDR1 is SEHNR and CDR2 is FQNEAQ (reference sequence). Between the trimmed V and J ends, which lost 5 bases and 5 bases, there was a span of 25 bases. CDR3 size: 17 residues. The CDR3 protein is CASSPRQGGSAGHEQYF. CDR3 coding DNA: TGTGCCAGCAGCCCGAGACAGGGCGGGAGTGCGGGGCACGAGCAGTACTTC.

This clonotype was detected only a few times. The chain couples TRBV24-1 to TRBJ2-1; weak D call: TRBD1 (7 bases). The CDR3 is 15 residues long. Looked up from germline, CDR1 is KGHDR and CDR2 is SFDVKD. V lost 7 bases, J lost 7 bases, and 19 bases lay in between. The CDR3 DNA reads as TGTGCCACCAGAGGGGGGCATGCAGGGGGGAATGAGCAGTTCTTC. Protein: CATRGGHAGGNEQFF.